This is a list of T cell receptor beta chains from one sample in a study of cytomegalovirus exposure and HLA in healthy donors. Assay used: immunoSEQ multiplex PCR; TCRdb lists only in-frame clones, some missing. The sample lists 250,000 to 350,000 clones; about 85% were seen once. The specimen sequenced was PBMCs. Receptor source: a woman in her twenties or thirties in good health and CMV-seropositive. Each CDR3 is given with its conserved first and last residue.

>TRBV29-1|TRBJ2-1
CSVGVSGVEQFF
>TRBV5-1|TRBJ1-3
CASSLVGVIGNTIYF
>TRBV6-5|TRBJ1-1
CASSYQGMNTEAFF
>TRBV19|TRBJ2-7
CASSMGSGAGYEQYF
>TRBV7-2|TRBJ2-7
CASSFTTGSFGDEQYF
>TRBV4-2|TRBJ1-2
CASSQGREFYGYTF
>TRBV28|TRBJ1-1
CASALADRFKQAFF
>TRBV7-3|TRBJ1-1
CASSPQWNTEAFF
>TRBV9|TRBJ2-3
CASSVDSSGGVLDTQYF
>TRBV28|TRBJ2-5
CASSRRGTEEFETQYF
>TRBV7-2|TRBJ2-7
CASSLAASGGRYEQYF
>TRBV6-1|TRBJ1-4
CASSGTAFNEKLFF
>TRBV7-3|TRBJ2-7
CASSFGTGEEQYF
>TRBV2|TRBJ1-4
CASSGDSPNEKLFF
>TRBV7-2|TRBJ2-7
CASSPPGQGTSYEQYF
>TRBV28|TRBJ1-2
CASSFKGAGTGLYGYTF
>TRBV7-9|TRBJ2-7
CASNRGQAGWEQYF
>TRBV6-1|TRBJ2-7
CASSRLRNYEQYF
>TRBV30|TRBJ2-5
CAWSVGLSGQETQYF
>TRBV4-3|TRBJ2-1
CASSQAGVNEQFF
>TRBV14|TRBJ2-5
CASSQGGTNLRTQYF
>TRBV28|TRBJ2-7
CASSPGRHDRGPTSYEQYF
>TRBV5-4|TRBJ1-1
CASSRFWDRTEAFF
>TRBV7-3|TRBJ2-6
CASSLGGQSGANVLTF
>TRBV5-1|TRBJ2-5
CASSWTGGETQYF
>TRBV7-8|TRBJ1-2
CASSLDGTGALMGYTF
>TRBV5-6|TRBJ2-3
CASSYEGGTDTQYF
>TRBV4-1|TRBJ1-5
CASSQERGNNQPQHF
>TRBV4-1|TRBJ2-1
CASSHVAGEYNEQFF
>TRBV7-3|TRBJ1-2
CASSRDPRGGDGYTF
>TRBV9|TRBJ1-1
CASKDSGNTEAFF
>TRBV5-1|TRBJ1-5
CASSLQGAADQPQHF
>TRBV18|TRBJ2-1
CASSPPSSGIDEQFF
>TRBV7-2|TRBJ2-7
CASSLALGGLAGAVYEQYF
>TRBV6-1|TRBJ2-2
CASSSGTSFSGELFF
>TRBV27|TRBJ2-7
CASSLSEGYEQYF
>TRBV5-1|TRBJ2-3
CASSSGTYTDTQYF
>TRBV5-6|TRBJ2-7
CASSLRVSYEQYF
>TRBV5-6|TRBJ1-4
CASSFETGIGEKLFF
>TRBV7-6|TRBJ2-7
CASSSMGPPYEQYF
>TRBV7-2|TRBJ2-7
CASSLGHLAGGNYEQYF
>TRBV30|TRBJ1-1
CAWSTSSEAFF
>TRBV28|TRBJ2-2
CASKTRLVNTGELFF
>TRBV27|TRBJ1-4
CASRAGQLNEKLFF
>TRBV5-1|TRBJ1-4
CASSLAGQGNSEKLFF
>TRBV5-7|TRBJ1-2
CASSLFREGNYGYTF
>TRBV6-5|TRBJ2-2
CASSFPNTGELFF
>TRBV30|TRBJ2-2
CAWSPRRGWGTGELFF
>TRBV6-5|TRBJ2-1
CASSSTLAEAFF
>TRBV30|TRBJ2-7
CAWSVLWGTYEQYF
>TRBV7-9|TRBJ1-6
CATPGESVYNSPLHF
>TRBV29-1|TRBJ2-7
CSVEVDRYEQYF
>TRBV7-6|TRBJ2-2
CASISGTNTGELFF
>TRBV18|TRBJ1-1
CASSPPLGMGNTEAFF
>TRBV6-1|TRBJ2-7
CASSRAESYEQYF